Listed below are T cell receptor beta chains from one sample, sequenced in a study of T cells in Graves' hyperthyroidism and ophthalmopathy. TCRdb reprocessed the multiplex PCR reads via MiXCR and lists one record per CDR3 protein. This table has roughly 400,000 distinct CDR3 sequences, 11% to 15% appearing once. The sample consisted of blood. These receptor sequences come from a man between 45 and 60 years old with Graves' ophthalmopathy. CDR3s include the opening cysteine and the closing phenylalanine or tryptophan. D genes are given only for firm matches. Clone sizes are given selectively: once, few, many, or a class where the clone is expanded.

DNA	CDR3	J	size	V	D
TGTGCCAGCAGTCCAGGGTATGACTATGGCTACACCTTC	CASSPGYDYGYTF	TRBJ1-2	many	TRBV3-1	-
TGTGCCAGCAGCTTAAACATCCCCCTCCCCGTCGGGCCGCAAGAGACCCAGTACTTC	CASSLNIPLPVGPQETQYF	TRBJ2-5	many	TRBV7-6	-
TGTGCCAGTAGTGATTGGGTCGAGGGGTCGTTCGGCGAGCAGTACTTC	CASSDWVEGSFGEQYF	TRBJ2-7	few	TRBV19	-
TGCAGCGTCACGGACCGAAGCTCCTACGAGCAGTACTTC	CSVTDRSSYEQYF	TRBJ2-7	-	TRBV29-1	-
TGTGCCAGCAGCGTGGACGGAGACTATGGCTACACCTTC	CASSVDGDYGYTF	TRBJ1-2	few	TRBV9	-
TGTGCCAGCAGCTCCCACCAACCAGGGAACACTGAAGCTTTCTTT	CASSSHQPGNTEAFF	TRBJ1-1	many	TRBV7-6	-
TGCGCCAGCAGCTTGGTGTCGTCTTGGGTCGAGCAGTACTTC	CASSLVSSWVEQYF	TRBJ2-7	-	TRBV5-1	-
TGTGCCATCAGCGGGCTGGGCTACACCTTC	CAISGLGYTF	TRBJ1-2	few	TRBV28	-
TGTGCCAGCAGCCAAGGTGGGGCCGTCGAGCAGTACTTC	CASSQGGAVEQYF	TRBJ2-7	many	TRBV3-1	-
TGTGCCAGCAGTGAAGGGACAGGGGAACAGCCCCAGCATTTT	CASSEGTGEQPQHF	TRBJ1-5	-	TRBV6-1	TRBD1
TGTGCCAGCAGCCAAGCTTCTCCCGGGGACTACTACAATGAGCAGTTCTTC	CASSQASPGDYYNEQFF	TRBJ2-1	few	TRBV3-1	TRBD2
TGTGCCAGCAGCCAGCTTCAGGGGGCGCGGGGTGAAAAACTGTTTTTT	CASSQLQGARGEKLFF	TRBJ1-4	-	TRBV14	TRBD1
TGTGCCAGCAGCTTCGGGTCTCAAGAGACCCAGTACTTC	CASSFGSQETQYF	TRBJ2-5	few	TRBV5-6	-
TGTGCGACGACAGGGACAGTATTAAACACCGGGGAGCTGTTTTTT	CATTGTVLNTGELFF	TRBJ2-2	many	TRBV30	TRBD1
TGTGCCGGCAGCTTAGCTTCTAGCGGCCTATACAATGAGCAGTTCTTC	CAGSLASSGLYNEQFF	TRBJ2-1	-	TRBV7-2	TRBD2
TGTGCCAGCAGCTTGGACAGGGGCGGCTCTGGAAACACCATATATTTT	CASSLDRGGSGNTIYF	TRBJ1-3	-	TRBV11-2	TRBD1
TGCAGTGCTCCAAGCCAGGCCAGATTACGAGATACGCAGTATTTT	CSAPSQARLRDTQYF	TRBJ2-3	many	TRBV20-1	-
TGTGCCAGCGCTAGGGTACCTAACTATGGCTACACCTTC	CASARVPNYGYTF	TRBJ1-2	many	TRBV12-3/TRBV12-4	-
TGTGCCAGCAGTCTCCTTGGGGCCCTGAAAAACATTCAGTACTTC	CASSLLGALKNIQYF	TRBJ2-4	many	TRBV28	-
TGCGCCAGCAGCCCAGGACAGCGCGACTCCTACGAGCAGTACTTC	CASSPGQRDSYEQYF	TRBJ2-7	many	TRBV5-1	-
TGCGCCAGCAGCTCAACTTTAACAGATACGCAGTATTTT	CASSSTLTDTQYF	TRBJ2-3	many	TRBV5-1	-
TGTGCCAGCAGCCCCCGCCCGCCCGGGGTGGCCAAAAACATTCAGTACTTC	CASSPRPPGVAKNIQYF	TRBJ2-4	-	TRBV7-6	-
TGTGCCAGCAGCCCAGATAGGCAGGCCTACGAGCAGTACTTC	CASSPDRQAYEQYF	TRBJ2-7	many	TRBV28	-
TGTGCCGGTTGTCAGGCGCGCAATCAGCCCCAGCATTTT	CAGCQARNQPQHF	TRBJ1-5	many	TRBV2	-
TGCGCCAGCAGCCAAGGGACGAACACAGATACGCAGTATTTT	CASSQGTNTDTQYF	TRBJ2-3	many	TRBV4-1	-
TGTGCCAGCAGCGGCCGGGGCCTACAAGAGACCCAGTACTTC	CASSGRGLQETQYF	TRBJ2-5	many	TRBV7-9	-
TGTGCCAGCTCACCACTTCCCGGGAGGAACACCGGGGAGCTGTTTTTT	CASSPLPGRNTGELFF	TRBJ2-2	many	TRBV18	-
TGTGCCAGCAACTCAGACAGGGTGAGCCACGAGCAGTACTTC	CASNSDRVSHEQYF	TRBJ2-7	few	TRBV28	TRBD1
TGTGCCAGCAGCCCAACAGGGTCTACTAATAATTCACCCCTCCACTTT	CASSPTGSTNNSPLHF	TRBJ1-6	many	TRBV11-2	-
TGTGCCAGCAGCCTCAGCGGGAGAAACGCCGGGGAGCTGTTTTTT	CASSLSGRNAGELFF	TRBJ2-2	many	TRBV3-1	TRBD2
TGTGCCAGCAGCCCATGGCGACTAGCGGGACAGTACGAGCAGTACTTC	CASSPWRLAGQYEQYF	TRBJ2-7	-	TRBV5-4	TRBD2
TGTGCCACCAGTGACACGGGACAGGGGGCAACCAAGGCTTTCTTT	CATSDTGQGATKAFF	TRBJ1-1	few	TRBV24-1	TRBD1
TGTGCCAGCAGTCCCCAGACAGGGCCACAAGAGACCCAGTACTTC	CASSPQTGPQETQYF	TRBJ2-5	-	TRBV25-1	TRBD1
TGTGCCAGCAGCTTCCACGGACTAGCGGGGATCACCGGGGAGCTGTTTTTT	CASSFHGLAGITGELFF	TRBJ2-2	many	TRBV11-2	TRBD2
TGTGCCAGCAGCCCCTGGACTACGAGGAATGAGCAGCTCTTC	CASSPWTTRNEQLF	TRBJ2-1	-	TRBV14	-
TGTGCCAGCAGCATCCCTTCCACAGATACGCAGTATTTT	CASSIPSTDTQYF	TRBJ2-3	few	TRBV7-2	-
TGTGCCAGCTCACCAAGAAATCCTATGTTCAATTCACCCCTCCACTTT	CASSPRNPMFNSPLHF	TRBJ1-6	many	TRBV18	-
TGTGCCAGCAGCCGGGGGCTCTATGGCTACACCTTC	CASSRGLYGYTF	TRBJ1-2	many	TRBV28	-
TGTGCCAGCAGCACCCAGGGGTGGAAGCAGTACTTC	CASSTQGWKQYF	TRBJ2-7	few	TRBV7-2	-